This T cell receptor (beta chain) comes out of a study of memory CD4+ T cells and cytomegalovirus serostatus. The sort gate was single viable CD3+CD4+CD8-CD45RO+ cells for memory CD4+ T cells. Total CD4+ T cells were enriched by CD4 positive selection. In the original analysis: Out-of-frame sequences were removed, leaving 2 million to 2.5 million distinct TCRbeta sequences. The data were produced by immunoSEQ multiplex PCR, yet TCRdb's version contains in-frame clones alone and is incomplete. That table is the source of V, J and clone size, and D and trimming were worked out from the DNA. The sample includes 48,000 or so clones, around 80% of them seen just once. This CDR3 is 14 amino acids long. V dropped 1 base and J dropped 5 bases, with 11 bases sitting between them. Germline assignment: CDR1 SNHLY and CDR2 FYNNEI.

Sequencing used memory CD4+ T cells from blood. J is TRBJ1-2 and V is TRBV2, with D unclear. The receptor's source is an adult in good health and CMV-seronegative. This CDR3 reads CASSEGSGLYGYTF. In DNA form, the CDR3 reads TGTGCCAGCAGTGAAGGTTCGGGATTGTATGGCTACACCTTC. The variable domain in full, with the rest retrieved from reference TRBV2 and TRBJ1-2, is EPEVTQTPSHQVTQMGQEVILRCVPISNHLYFYWYRQILGQKVEFLVSFYNNEISEKSEIFDDQFSVERPDGSNFTLKIRSTKLEDSAMYFCASSEGSGLYGYTFGSGTRLTVV.